What follows are 4 T cell receptor beta chains derived from one specimen sequenced in a study of shared clonotypes between healthy human individuals. The assay was immunoSEQ multiplex PCR, and TCRdb's table has in-frame clones only and misses some. Here the sample spans roughly 1,800,000 clones, around 96% being singletons. Naive-designated CD8 cells lacked CD45RO, were positively enriched for CCR7, and omitted terminally differentiated effector memory CD45RA+ cells. The sample was naive CD8+ T cells sorted from blood. The receptors come from a man aged 18 to 30 in good health.

The rearrangement joins TRBV9 to TRBJ2-2; tentative D call: TRBD2 (6 bases). The CDR3 has 16 residues. V lost 0 bases, J lost 6 bases, and 15 bases lay in between. CDR1 is SGDLS, CDR2 YYNGEE, per germline. CDR3 amino acids: CASSVERLVFSGELFF. The DNA of the CDR3 is TGTGCCAGCAGCGTAGAGAGACTAGTATTCTCCGGGGAGCTGTTTTTT.

CDR3 sequence: CASSLVALNTEAFF. CDR3 DNA sequence: TGTGCCAGCAGCTTAGTGGCGCTAAACACTGAAGCTTTCTTT. V usage is TRBV7-9 and J usage is TRBJ1-1; no firm D call. Germline loops: CDR1 SEHNR, CDR2 FQNEAQ (reference sequence). Trimming left V 1 base short and J 2 bases short, with 8 bases between. The CDR3 length is 14 residues.

The chain uses TRBV7-9 and TRBJ2-5; TRBD2 aligns across 10 bases. Germline V gene sequence: CDR1 SEHNR, CDR2 FQNEAQ (reference sequence). V gave up 2 bases and J gave up 4 bases; unmatched junction bases: 13. This CDR3 has 18 amino acids. CDR3 bases: TGTGCCAGCAGCTTACTCCAGGTGGCTAGCGGGAGTCGAGAGACCCAGTACTTC. Translation gives CASSLLQVASGSRETQYF.

The chain joins TRBV30 to TRBJ2-7; D not resolved. V lost 3 bases and J 4 bases, leaving 10 bases between the germline ends. This CDR3 has 12 residues. Germline assignment: CDR1 GTSNPN and CDR2 SVGIG (reference sequence). The CDR3 here is CAWSVDRYEQYF. The CDR3 DNA follows: TGTGCCTGGAGCGTAGATAGATACGAGCAGTACTTC.